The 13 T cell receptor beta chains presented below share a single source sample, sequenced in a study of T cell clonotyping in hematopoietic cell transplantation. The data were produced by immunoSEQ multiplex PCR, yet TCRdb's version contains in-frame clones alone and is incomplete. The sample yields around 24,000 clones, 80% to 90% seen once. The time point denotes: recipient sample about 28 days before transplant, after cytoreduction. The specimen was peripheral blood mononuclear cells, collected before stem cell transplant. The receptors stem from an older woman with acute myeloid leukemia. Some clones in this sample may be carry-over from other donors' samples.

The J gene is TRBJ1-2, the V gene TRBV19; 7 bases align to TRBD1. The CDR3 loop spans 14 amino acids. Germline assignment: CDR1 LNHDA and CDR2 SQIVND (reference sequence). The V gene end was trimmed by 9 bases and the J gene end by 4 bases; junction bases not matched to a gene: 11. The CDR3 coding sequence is TGTGCCAGCATAAACGACAGGGTGGGCTATGGCTACACCTTC. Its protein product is CASINDRVGYGYTF.

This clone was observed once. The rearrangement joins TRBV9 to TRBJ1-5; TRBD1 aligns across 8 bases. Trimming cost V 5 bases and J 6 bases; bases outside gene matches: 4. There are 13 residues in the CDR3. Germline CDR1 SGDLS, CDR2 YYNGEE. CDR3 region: CASSWDRTQPQHF. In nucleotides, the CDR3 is TGTGCCAGCAGTTGGGACAGGACTCAGCCCCAGCATTTT.

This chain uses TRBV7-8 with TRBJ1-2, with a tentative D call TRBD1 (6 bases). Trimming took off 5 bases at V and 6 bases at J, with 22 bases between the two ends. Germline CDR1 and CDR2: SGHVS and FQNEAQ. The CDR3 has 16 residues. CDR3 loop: CASSLLVQGRSDGYTF. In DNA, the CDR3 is TGTGCCAGCAGCCTACTGGTCCAGGGGCGCTCCGATGGCTACACCTTC.

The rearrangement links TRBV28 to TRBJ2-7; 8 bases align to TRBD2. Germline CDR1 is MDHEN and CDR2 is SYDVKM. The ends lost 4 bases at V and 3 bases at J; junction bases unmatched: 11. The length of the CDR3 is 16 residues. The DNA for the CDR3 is TGTGCCAGCAGTTCCGGGGGGGGACTAGGGGACTACGAGCAGTACTTC. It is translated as CASSSGGGLGDYEQYF.

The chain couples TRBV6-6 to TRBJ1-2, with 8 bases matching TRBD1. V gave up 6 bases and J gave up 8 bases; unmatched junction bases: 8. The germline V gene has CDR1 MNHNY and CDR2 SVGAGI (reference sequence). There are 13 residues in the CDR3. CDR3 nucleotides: TGTGCCAGCAGGACACAGGGGGTAGGGGGCTACACCTTC. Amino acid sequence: CASRTQGVGGYTF.

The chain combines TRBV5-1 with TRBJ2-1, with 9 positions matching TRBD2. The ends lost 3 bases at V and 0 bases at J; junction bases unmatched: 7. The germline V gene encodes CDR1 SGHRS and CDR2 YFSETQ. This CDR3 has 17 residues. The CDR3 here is CASSSTLSGGSYNEQFF. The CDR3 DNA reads TGCGCCAGCAGCTCGACTCTTAGCGGGGGCTCCTACAATGAGCAGTTCTTC.

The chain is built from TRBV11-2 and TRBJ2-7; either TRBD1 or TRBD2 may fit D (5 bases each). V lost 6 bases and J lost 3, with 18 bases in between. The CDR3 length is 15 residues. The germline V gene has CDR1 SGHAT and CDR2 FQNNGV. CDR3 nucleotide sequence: TGTGCCAGCAGTCTAGTCGGGACGGGGATCTACGAGCAGTACTTC. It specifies CASSLVGTGIYEQYF.

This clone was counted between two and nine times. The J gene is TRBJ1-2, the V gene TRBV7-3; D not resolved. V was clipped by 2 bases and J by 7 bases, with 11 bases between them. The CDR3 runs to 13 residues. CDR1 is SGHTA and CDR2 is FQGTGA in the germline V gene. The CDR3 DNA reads TGTGCCAGCAGCTTAGACGTCCGGGGTGGCTACACCTTC. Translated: CASSLDVRGGYTF.

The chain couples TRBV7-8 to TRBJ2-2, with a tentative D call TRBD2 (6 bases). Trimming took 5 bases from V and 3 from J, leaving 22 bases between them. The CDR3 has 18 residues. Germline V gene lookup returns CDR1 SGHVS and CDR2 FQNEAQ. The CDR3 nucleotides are TGTGCCAGCAGCCAGGCCCCCCCACTAGCTAGATACACCGGGGAGCTGTTTTTT. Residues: CASSQAPPLARYTGELFF.

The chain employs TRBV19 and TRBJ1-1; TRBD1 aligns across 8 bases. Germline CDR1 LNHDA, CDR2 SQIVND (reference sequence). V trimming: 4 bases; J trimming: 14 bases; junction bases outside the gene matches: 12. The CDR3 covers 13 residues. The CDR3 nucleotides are TGTGCCAGTAGTAGTCTTCCGTTGACAGGGGCCTTCTTT. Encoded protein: CASSSLPLTGAFF. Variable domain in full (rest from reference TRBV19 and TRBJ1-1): DGGITQSPKYLFRKEGQNVTLSCEQNLNHDAMYWYRQDPGQGLRLIYYSQIVNDFQKGDIAEGYSVSREKKESFPLTVTSAQKNPTAFYLCASSSLPLTGAFFGQGTRLTVV.

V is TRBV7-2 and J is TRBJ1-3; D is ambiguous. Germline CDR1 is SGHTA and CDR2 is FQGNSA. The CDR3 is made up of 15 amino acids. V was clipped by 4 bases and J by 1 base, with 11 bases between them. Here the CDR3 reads CASSSSQESGNTIYF. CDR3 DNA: TGTGCCAGCAGCTCCAGCCAGGAGTCTGGAAACACCATATATTTT.

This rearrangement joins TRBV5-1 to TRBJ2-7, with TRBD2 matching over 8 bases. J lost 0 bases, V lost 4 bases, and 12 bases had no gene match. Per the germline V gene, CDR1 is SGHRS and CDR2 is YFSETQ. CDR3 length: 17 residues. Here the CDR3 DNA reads TGCGCCAGCAGCACACTACCGGGACTAGGGGACTCCTACGAGCAGTACTTC. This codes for CASSTLPGLGDSYEQYF.

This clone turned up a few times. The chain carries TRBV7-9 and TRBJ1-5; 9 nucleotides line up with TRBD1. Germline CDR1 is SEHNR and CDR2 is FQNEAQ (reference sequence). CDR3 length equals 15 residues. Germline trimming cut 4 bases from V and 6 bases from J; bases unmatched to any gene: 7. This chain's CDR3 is CASSSTQGAAQPQHF. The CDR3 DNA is TGTGCCAGCAGCTCTACACAGGGGGCGGCTCAGCCCCAGCATTTT.